Below are 2 T cell receptor beta chains sequenced from a single sample in a study of response to subunit inactivated influenza vaccine. One entry per CDR3 protein, called by TCRdb with MiXCR from the RT-PCR reads. Of approximately 300,000 distinct CDR3 sequences in the sample, about 20% were seen once. The sequences come from PBMCs from blood, collected 21 months after vaccination. These TCRs come from a man aged 50-75 years who received an inactivated influenza vaccine.

The chain is built from TRBV3-1 and TRBJ2-3; 7 nucleotides line up with TRBD1. V trimming: 5 bases; J trimming: 4 bases; junction bases outside the gene matches: 12. The CDR3 length is 16 residues. Looked up from germline, CDR1 is LGHDT and CDR2 is YNNKEL (reference sequence). The DNA of the CDR3 is TGTGCCAGCAGCTTACACAGGGGTATGAACGCAGATACGCAGTATTTT. Translation: CASSLHRGMNADTQYF.

Only a few counts were recorded for this clonotype. This chain uses TRBV7-8 with TRBJ2-1; 9 bases are shared with TRBD2. V trimming: 5 bases; J trimming: 0 bases; junction bases outside the gene matches: 14. CDR3 length equals 19 residues. Per the germline V gene, CDR1 is SGHVS and CDR2 is FQNEAQ. The CDR3 spells CASSGVAGVTRFSYNEQFF. DNA for the CDR3: TGTGCCAGCAGCGGAGTAGCGGGGGTGACCCGCTTCTCCTACAATGAGCAGTTCTTC.